This entry describes one TCR beta chain. Authors' analysis steps: Reference gene primer amplification gave nucleated cell count estimates. TCRdb's copy holds only in-frame clones and misses some; the assay was immunoSEQ multiplex PCR. V, J and clone size derive from that table, while D and trimming were established from the DNA sequence. Of 85,000 to 100,000 clones detected, around three quarters appear once; the ten largest clones hold around 9%. The data were taken from a study of blood T cell repertoires in COVID-19. Sequencing was carried out using peripheral blood. The receptor was isolated from a man aged 50 to 60 who had recovered from COVID-19.

CDR3 sequence reads: CASSLVSSGRNTGELFF. The CDR3 DNA sequence: TGTGCCAGCAGCTTAGTTAGTAGCGGGAGGAACACCGGGGAGCTGTTTTTT. V usage is TRBV7-2 and J usage is TRBJ2-2, with 9 bases that match TRBD2. Germline trimming cut 1 base from V and 1 base from J; bases unmatched to any gene: 4. This CDR3 is built from 17 residues. Germline CDR1 is SGHTA and CDR2 is FQGNSA.